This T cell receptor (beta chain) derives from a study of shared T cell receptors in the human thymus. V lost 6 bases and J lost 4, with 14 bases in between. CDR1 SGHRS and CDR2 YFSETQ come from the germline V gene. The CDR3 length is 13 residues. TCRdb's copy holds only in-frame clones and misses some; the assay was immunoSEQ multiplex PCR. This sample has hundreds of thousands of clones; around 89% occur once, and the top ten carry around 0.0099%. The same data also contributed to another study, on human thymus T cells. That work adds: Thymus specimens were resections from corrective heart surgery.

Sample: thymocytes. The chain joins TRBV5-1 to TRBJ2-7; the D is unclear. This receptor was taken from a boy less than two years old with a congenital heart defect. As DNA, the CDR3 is TGCGCCAGCAAGTCTGGGCTTGGTTACGAGCAGTACTTC. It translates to CASKSGLGYEQYF.